This T cell receptor (beta chain) was identified during a study of T-cell memory formation after mild COVID-19. Study-level findings and limits: Still unconfirmed is whether the second-wave clones peaking on day 37 recognized SARS-CoV-2. Clones that contracted from day 15 to 85 were balanced CD4/CD8, while later expanders leaned CD4+. Among CD4+ contracting clones, most were CM and EM, and CD8+ ones EMRA.

After removal of 8 bases from V and 8 bases from J, the junction contained 12 bases not matched to a gene. The CDR3 is made up of 15 amino acids. Germline loops: CDR1 SGHTA, CDR2 FQGNSA. Sample barcodes and UMIs were carried by the TCR alpha and TCR beta cDNA libraries that 5'RACE generated with constant-segment primers. TCRdb re-called the 5' RACE reads with MiXCR, one entry per CDR3 protein. The repertoire holds about 290,000 distinct CDR3 sequences, with more than 15% as singletons. This clonotype was seen only a few times. Its specificity is not known. The chain combines TRBV7-2 with TRBJ2-3; 11 nucleotides agree with TRBD2. Source material: PBMCs or a T cell subset sorted from them (not recorded which). The source of this sequence is a man aged 18 to 30 who had mild COVID-19 (a few samples of this study predate the infection). Cell type and time point are not known. The CDR3 DNA reads as TGTGCCAGCCAGCCCTTAGCGGGGGGGCGAGTTACGCAGTATTTT. Translated, it gives CASQPLAGGRVTQYF.